These T cell receptor beta chains were read from a single sample in a study of beta chain features in type 1 diabetes. Here immunoSEQ multiplex PCR was the method, and the copy in TCRdb shows in-frame clones only, minus some. The sample yields roughly 150,000 clones, roughly 60% seen once. Source material: naive CD4+ T cells from blood. The receptor set was obtained from a man younger than 45 with type 1 diabetes. The CDR3 runs from the conserved cysteine through the conserved F or W. D genes are given only for firm matches. Rows may omit the clone size; those that give it use once, few, many or a size class.

V	J	D	size	CDR3	DNA
TRBV4-3	TRBJ2-7	-	-	CASSQDVSYEQYF	TGCGCCAGCAGCCAGGACGTCTCCTACGAGCAGTACTTC
TRBV9	TRBJ2-3	-	-	CASSVASTDTQYF	TGTGCCAGCAGCGTTGCCAGCACAGATACGCAGTATTTT
TRBV27	TRBJ2-1	-	-	CASSLGPRQFF	TGTGCCAGCAGTTTAGGACCTCGGCAGTTCTTC
TRBV10-3	TRBJ2-1	-	-	CAIRQGTEKNEQFF	TGTGCCATCAGACAGGGAACGGAGAAGAATGAGCAGTTCTTC
TRBV5-1	TRBJ2-7	-	-	CASSLTGDLQNEQYF	TGCGCCAGCAGCTTGACCGGGGATCTTCAGAACGAGCAGTACTTC
TRBV7-2	TRBJ2-5	-	-	CASSSRTSQGRETQYF	TGTGCCAGCAGCTCTCGGACAAGCCAAGGAAGAGAGACCCAGTACTTC
TRBV25-1	TRBJ1-6	-	-	CASSDQGSPLHF	TGTGCCAGCAGTGATCAGGGTTCACCCCTCCACTTT
TRBV11-2	TRBJ2-6	-	-	CASSLDRQANVLTF	TGTGCCAGCAGCTTAGATAGACAGGCCAACGTCCTGACTTTC
TRBV5-1	TRBJ2-3	-	few	CASSLAGSSTDTQYF	TGCGCCAGCAGCCTGGCGGGGAGTAGCACAGATACGCAGTATTTT
TRBV7-9	TRBJ2-7	TRBD1	-	CASSSDRVEQYF	TGTGCCAGCAGCTCCGACAGGGTGGAGCAGTACTTC
TRBV5-6	TRBJ2-1	-	-	CASSLDPWRGGIHEQFF	TGTGCCAGCAGCTTGGATCCCTGGAGGGGCGGGATACATGAGCAGTTCTTC
TRBV7-9	TRBJ1-1	TRBD1	-	CASSERQGTEAFF	TGTGCCAGCAGCGAGAGACAGGGAACTGAAGCTTTCTTT
TRBV6-5	TRBJ2-5	TRBD2	-	CASSYNGGQETQYF	TGTGCCAGCAGTTACAACGGGGGGCAAGAGACCCAGTACTTC
TRBV5-1	TRBJ2-7	-	-	CASSLDAGEQYF	TGCGCCAGCAGCTTGGACGCGGGGGAGCAGTACTTC
TRBV12-5	TRBJ2-3	-	-	CASAGASGTDTQYF	TGTGCTAGTGCTGGGGCTAGCGGCACAGATACGCAGTATTTT
TRBV15	TRBJ1-4	-	-	CATTGTATNEKLFF	TGTGCCACCACGGGTACTGCAACTAATGAAAAACTGTTTTTT
TRBV29-1	TRBJ2-7	-	-	CSVEGRGTGNEQYF	TGCAGCGTTGAGGGGAGGGGTACAGGGAATGAGCAGTACTTC
TRBV27	TRBJ2-7	-	-	CASSSSSYEQYF	TGTGCCAGCAGTTCGAGCTCCTACGAGCAGTACTTC
TRBV29-1	TRBJ1-4	-	once	CSAPGQGGEKLFF	TGCAGCGCGCCGGGCCAAGGCGGTGAAAAACTGTTTTTT
TRBV5-1	TRBJ2-2	-	-	CASSLIGVDTGELFF	TGCGCCAGCAGCTTGATCGGGGTGGACACCGGGGAGCTGTTTTTT
TRBV7-2	TRBJ2-2	-	few	CASSLASQGTGELFF	TGTGCCAGCAGCTTAGCGTCCCAGGGAACCGGGGAGCTGTTTTTT
TRBV7-9	TRBJ1-6	-	-	CASSPRGDNSPLHF	TGTGCCAGCAGCCCCCGTGGGGATAATTCACCCCTCCACTTT
TRBV5-1	TRBJ2-1	-	-	CASSLNNEQFF	TGCGCCAGCAGCTTAAACAATGAGCAGTTCTTC
TRBV30	TRBJ2-3	TRBD2	-	CAWSVGSGATDTQYF	TGTGCCTGGAGTGTAGGTAGCGGGGCCACAGATACGCAGTATTTT
TRBV23-1	TRBJ2-3	-	-	CASMRQRSTDTQYF	TGCGCCAGCATGAGGCAGCGTTCCACAGATACGCAGTATTTT
TRBV28	TRBJ1-2	-	-	CASSHRVFGYTF	TGTGCCAGCAGTCACAGGGTTTTTGGCTACACCTTC
TRBV7-2	TRBJ2-7	-	-	CASSLGIGYEQYF	TGTGCCAGCAGCTTAGGTATTGGGTACGAGCAGTACTTC
TRBV7-2	TRBJ2-7	TRBD1	-	CASSLGRTGRQYF	TGTGCCAGCAGCTTGGGTCGGACAGGCAGGCAGTACTTC
TRBV29-1	TRBJ2-1	-	few	CSVASAFYNEQFF	TGCAGCGTTGCCTCGGCCTTCTACAATGAGCAGTTCTTC
TRBV25-1	TRBJ2-1	-	-	CASSALGGPPYNEQFF	TGTGCCAGCAGTGCCCTCGGGGGGCCGCCCTACAATGAGCAGTTCTTC
TRBV4-1	TRBJ2-5	-	few	CASSQDRGTYGETQYF	TGCGCCAGCAGCCAAGATAGGGGGACTTATGGAGAGACCCAGTACTTC
TRBV7-9	TRBJ2-3	-	-	CASSLGDPFDTQYF	TGTGCCAGCAGCTTGGGGGATCCATTCGATACGCAGTATTTT
TRBV18	TRBJ2-4	-	-	CASSPPVAKNIQYF	TGTGCCAGCTCACCTCCGGTAGCCAAAAACATTCAGTACTTC
TRBV30	TRBJ2-7	-	once	CAWSVRGFTYEQYF	TGTGCCTGGAGTGTACGCGGTTTCACCTACGAGCAGTACTTC
TRBV29-1	TRBJ1-2	TRBD1	few	CSVSDREGYTF	TGCAGCGTTTCGGACAGGGAAGGCTACACCTTC
TRBV9	TRBJ2-3	TRBD1	-	CASSVRGQGGTDTQYF	TGTGCCAGCAGCGTCAGGGGGCAGGGAGGCACAGATACGCAGTATTTT
TRBV2	TRBJ2-1	-	-	CASGRMNYNEQFF	TGTGCCAGTGGTAGAATGAACTACAATGAGCAGTTCTTC
TRBV6-6	TRBJ1-1	-	-	CASSSDLNTEAFF	TGTGCCAGCAGTTCCGACCTGAACACTGAAGCTTTCTTT
TRBV11-2	TRBJ1-3	-	-	CASSLGTFSGNTIYF	TGTGCCAGCAGCTTGGGGACTTTCTCTGGAAACACCATATATTTT
TRBV30	TRBJ2-5	-	-	CAWSTGQGETQYF	TGTGCCTGGAGTACGGGACAAGGGGAGACCCAGTACTTC
TRBV5-6	TRBJ2-1	-	-	CASSLERVAYNEQFF	TGTGCCAGCAGCTTGGAGCGGGTGGCCTACAATGAGCAGTTCTTC
TRBV5-1	TRBJ2-6	-	once	CASSATGTSYSGANVLTF	TGCGCCAGCAGCGCCACGGGGACATCCTACTCTGGGGCCAACGTCCTGACTTTC
TRBV19	TRBJ2-7	TRBD1	-	CASARFGTGDNYEQYF	TGTGCCAGTGCGAGATTCGGGACAGGGGACAACTACGAGCAGTACTTC
TRBV27	TRBJ2-1	TRBD1	-	CASSPRQGVKYNEQFF	TGTGCCAGCAGTCCAAGACAGGGAGTAAAGTACAATGAGCAGTTCTTC
TRBV6-5	TRBJ1-2	-	-	CASSLRDVGYGYTF	TGTGCCAGCAGTTTACGCGACGTGGGCTATGGCTACACCTTC
TRBV2	TRBJ2-3	-	-	CARESSDTQYF	TGTGCCAGGGAGAGTTCAGATACGCAGTATTTT
TRBV23-1	TRBJ2-7	TRBD1	-	CASSQYRDRAKQYF	TGCGCCAGCAGTCAATATAGAGACAGGGCAAAGCAGTACTTC
TRBV4-3	TRBJ2-1	-	-	CASSHFGPPENNEQFF	TGCGCCAGCAGCCACTTTGGCCCCCCTGAGAACAATGAGCAGTTCTTC
TRBV7-2	TRBJ2-5	TRBD1	-	CASSSPRGQGGTQYF	TGTGCCAGCAGCTCTCCACGAGGACAGGGTGGAACCCAGTACTTC
TRBV9	TRBJ2-4	-	few	CASSVSGTTGNIQYF	TGTGCCAGCAGCGTATCCGGGACCACCGGGAACATTCAGTACTTC
TRBV30	TRBJ2-6	-	few	CASLQGPGANVLTF	TGTGCCTCTCTACAGGGACCTGGGGCCAACGTCCTGACTTTC
TRBV30	TRBJ1-6	-	-	CAWSVVGDSPLHF	TGTGCCTGGAGTGTAGTGGGGGATTCACCCCTCCACTTT
TRBV7-9	TRBJ2-1	-	few	CASSIDVDNEQFF	TGTGCCAGCAGCATCGACGTAGACAATGAGCAGTTCTTC
TRBV29-1	TRBJ2-2	-	-	CSARWVDTGELFF	TGCAGCGCCCGGTGGGTGGACACCGGGGAGCTGTTTTTT
TRBV4-3	TRBJ1-2	-	once	CASSQVVPAKNYGYTF	TGCGCCAGCAGCCAAGTAGTGCCAGCTAAGAACTATGGCTACACCTTC
TRBV28	TRBJ2-7	-	few	CASGSRGLSYEQYF	TGTGCCAGCGGATCGAGAGGGCTTAGCTACGAGCAGTACTTC